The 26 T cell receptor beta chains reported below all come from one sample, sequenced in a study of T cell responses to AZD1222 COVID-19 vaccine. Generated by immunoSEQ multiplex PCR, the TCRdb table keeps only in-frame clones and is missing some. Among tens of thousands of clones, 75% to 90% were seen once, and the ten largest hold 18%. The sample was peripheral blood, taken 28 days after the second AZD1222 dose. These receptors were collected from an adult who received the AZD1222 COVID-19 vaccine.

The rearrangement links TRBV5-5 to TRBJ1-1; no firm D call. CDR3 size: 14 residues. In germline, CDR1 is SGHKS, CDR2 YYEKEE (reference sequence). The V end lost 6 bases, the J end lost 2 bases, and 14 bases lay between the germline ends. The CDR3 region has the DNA TGTGCCAGCAAACTTCGGGAAACCAACACTGAAGCTTTCTTT. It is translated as CASKLRETNTEAFF.

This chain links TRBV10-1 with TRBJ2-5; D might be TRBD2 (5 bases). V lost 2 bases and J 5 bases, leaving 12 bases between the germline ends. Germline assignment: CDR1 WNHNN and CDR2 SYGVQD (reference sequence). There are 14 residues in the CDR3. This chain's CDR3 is CASSEGSWRETQYF. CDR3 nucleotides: TGCGCCAGCAGTGAGGGCAGTTGGAGGGAGACCCAGTACTTC.

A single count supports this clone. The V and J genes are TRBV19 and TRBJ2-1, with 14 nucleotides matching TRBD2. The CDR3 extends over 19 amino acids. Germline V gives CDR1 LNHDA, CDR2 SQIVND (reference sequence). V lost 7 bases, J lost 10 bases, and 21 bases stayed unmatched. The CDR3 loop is CASTQGLAGAGPRIIEQFF. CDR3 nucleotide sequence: TGTGCCAGTACCCAGGGACTAGCGGGGGCTGGGCCGCGCATTATAGAGCAGTTCTTC.

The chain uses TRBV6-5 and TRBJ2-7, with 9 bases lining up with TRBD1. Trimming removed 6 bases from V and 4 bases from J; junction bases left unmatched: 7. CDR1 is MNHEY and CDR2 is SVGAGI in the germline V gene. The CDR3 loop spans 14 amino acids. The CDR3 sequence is CASRVTGGRYEQYF. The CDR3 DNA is TGTGCCAGCAGGGTAACAGGGGGCAGATACGAGCAGTACTTC.

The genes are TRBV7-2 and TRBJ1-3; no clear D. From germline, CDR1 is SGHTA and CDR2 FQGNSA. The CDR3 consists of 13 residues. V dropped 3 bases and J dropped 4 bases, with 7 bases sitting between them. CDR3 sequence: CASSFSRGNTIYF. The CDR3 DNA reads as TGTGCCAGCAGCTTTTCCCGAGGAAACACCATATATTTT.

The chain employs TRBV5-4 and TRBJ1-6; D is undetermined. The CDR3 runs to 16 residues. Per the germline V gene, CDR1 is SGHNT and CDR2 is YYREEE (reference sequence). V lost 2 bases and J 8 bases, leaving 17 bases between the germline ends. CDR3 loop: CASSLSSAGRDSPLHF. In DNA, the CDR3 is TGTGCCAGCAGCTTATCCTCGGCAGGTCGTGATTCACCCCTCCACTTT.

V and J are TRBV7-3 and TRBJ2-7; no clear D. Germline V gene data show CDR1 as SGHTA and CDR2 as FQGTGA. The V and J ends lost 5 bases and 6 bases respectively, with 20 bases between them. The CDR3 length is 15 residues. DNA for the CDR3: TGTGCCAGCAGCCAAACTTCTTCGGTTCCGGGCGAGCAGTACTTC. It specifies CASSQTSSVPGEQYF.

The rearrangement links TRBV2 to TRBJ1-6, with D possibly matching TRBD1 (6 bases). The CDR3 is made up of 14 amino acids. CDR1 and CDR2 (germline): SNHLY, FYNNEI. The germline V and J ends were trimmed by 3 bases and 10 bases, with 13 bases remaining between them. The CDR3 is CASSDRSRGSPLHF. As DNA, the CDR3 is TGTGCCAGCAGTGACAGGTCGAGGGGGTCACCCCTCCACTTT.

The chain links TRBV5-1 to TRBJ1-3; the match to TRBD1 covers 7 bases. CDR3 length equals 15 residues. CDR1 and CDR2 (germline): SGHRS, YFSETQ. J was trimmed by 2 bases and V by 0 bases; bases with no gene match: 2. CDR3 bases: TGCGCCAGCAGCTTGGCCACAGGGGCTGGAAACACCATATATTTT. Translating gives CASSLATGAGNTIYF.

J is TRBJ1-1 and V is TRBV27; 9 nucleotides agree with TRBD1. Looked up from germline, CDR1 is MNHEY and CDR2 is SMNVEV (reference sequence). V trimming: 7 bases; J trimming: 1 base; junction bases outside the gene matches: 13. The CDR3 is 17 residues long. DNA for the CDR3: TGTGCCAGCACTCGGACAGGGGCATTTAACAAGAACACTGAAGCTTTCTTT. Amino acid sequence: CASTRTGAFNKNTEAFF.

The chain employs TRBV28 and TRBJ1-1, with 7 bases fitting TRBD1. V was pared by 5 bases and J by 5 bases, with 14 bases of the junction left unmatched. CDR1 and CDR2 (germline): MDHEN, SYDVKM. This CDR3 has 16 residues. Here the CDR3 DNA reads TGTGCCAGCAGTGGGCCCAGGGGGTTAAGATCGACTGAAGCTTTCTTT. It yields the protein CASSGPRGLRSTEAFF.

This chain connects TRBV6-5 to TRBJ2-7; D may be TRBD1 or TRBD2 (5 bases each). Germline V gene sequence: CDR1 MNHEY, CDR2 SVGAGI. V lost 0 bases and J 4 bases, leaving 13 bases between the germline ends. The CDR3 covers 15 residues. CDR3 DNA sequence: TGTGCCAGCAGTTACTCAAGGAAGGGGACGTACGAGCAGTACTTC. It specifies CASSYSRKGTYEQYF.

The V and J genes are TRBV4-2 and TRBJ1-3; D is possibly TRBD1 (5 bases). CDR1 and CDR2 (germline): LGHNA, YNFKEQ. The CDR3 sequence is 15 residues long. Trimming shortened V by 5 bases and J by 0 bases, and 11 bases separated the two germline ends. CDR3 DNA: TGTGCCAGCAGCAATGGACACCACTCTGGAAACACCATATATTTT. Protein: CASSNGHHSGNTIYF.

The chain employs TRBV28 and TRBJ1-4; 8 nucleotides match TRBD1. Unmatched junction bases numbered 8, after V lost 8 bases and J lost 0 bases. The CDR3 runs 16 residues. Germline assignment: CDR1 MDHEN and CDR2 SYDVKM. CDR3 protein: CASARDRLATNEKLFF. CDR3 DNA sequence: TGTGCCAGCGCGAGGGACAGGTTAGCAACTAATGAAAAACTGTTTTTT.

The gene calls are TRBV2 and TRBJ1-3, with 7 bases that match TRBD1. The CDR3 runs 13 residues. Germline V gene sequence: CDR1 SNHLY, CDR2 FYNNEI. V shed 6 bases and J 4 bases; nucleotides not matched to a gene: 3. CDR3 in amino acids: CASRTGYGNTIYF. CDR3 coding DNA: TGTGCCAGCAGGACAGGGTACGGAAACACCATATATTTT.

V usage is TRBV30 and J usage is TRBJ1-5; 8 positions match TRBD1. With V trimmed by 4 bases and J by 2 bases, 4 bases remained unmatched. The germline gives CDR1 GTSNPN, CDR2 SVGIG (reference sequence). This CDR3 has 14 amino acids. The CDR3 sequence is CAWNRGNGNQPQHF. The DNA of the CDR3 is TGTGCCTGGAACAGGGGGAATGGCAATCAGCCCCAGCATTTT.

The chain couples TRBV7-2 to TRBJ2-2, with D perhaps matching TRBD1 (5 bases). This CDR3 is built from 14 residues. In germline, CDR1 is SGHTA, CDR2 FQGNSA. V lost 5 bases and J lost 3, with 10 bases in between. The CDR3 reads CASSTLGDTGELFF. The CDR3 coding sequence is TGTGCCAGCAGCACCCTAGGGGACACCGGGGAGCTGTTTTTT.

The CDR3 DNA reads as TGTGCCAGCAGCTTAGATCGCCTTTATGGCTACACCTTC. This codes for CASSLDRLYGYTF. V and J are TRBV11-2 and TRBJ1-2; no reliable D call. The V end was cut by 0 bases, the J end by 5 bases, with 7 bases between. The CDR3 contains 13 residues. The germline V gene encodes CDR1 SGHAT and CDR2 FQNNGV.

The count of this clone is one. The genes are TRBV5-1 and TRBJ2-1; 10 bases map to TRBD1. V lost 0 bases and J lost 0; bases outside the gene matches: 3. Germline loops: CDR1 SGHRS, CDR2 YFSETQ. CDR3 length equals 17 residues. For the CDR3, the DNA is TGCGCCAGCAGCTTGGGGACAGGGGGGAGCTCCTACAATGAGCAGTTCTTC. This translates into CASSLGTGGSSYNEQFF.

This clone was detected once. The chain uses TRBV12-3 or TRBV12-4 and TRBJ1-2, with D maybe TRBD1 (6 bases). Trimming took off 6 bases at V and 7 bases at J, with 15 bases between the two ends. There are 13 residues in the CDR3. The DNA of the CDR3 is TGTGCCAGCAGCAATCGAGGAGGGGGTGGCTACACCTTC. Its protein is CASSNRGGGGYTF.

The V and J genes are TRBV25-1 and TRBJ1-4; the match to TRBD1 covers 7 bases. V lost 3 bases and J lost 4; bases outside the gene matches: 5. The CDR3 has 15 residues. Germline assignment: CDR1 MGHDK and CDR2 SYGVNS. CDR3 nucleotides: TGTGCCAGCAGTGACAGCAGGGGGAGTAATGAAAAACTGTTTTTT. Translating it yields CASSDSRGSNEKLFF.

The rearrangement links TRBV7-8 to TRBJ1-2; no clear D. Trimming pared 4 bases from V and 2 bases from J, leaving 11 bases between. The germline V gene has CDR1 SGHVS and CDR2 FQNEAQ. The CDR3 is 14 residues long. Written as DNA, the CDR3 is TGTGCCAGCAGCTCCCGGGGAGTGAACTATGGCTACACCTTC. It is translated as CASSSRGVNYGYTF.

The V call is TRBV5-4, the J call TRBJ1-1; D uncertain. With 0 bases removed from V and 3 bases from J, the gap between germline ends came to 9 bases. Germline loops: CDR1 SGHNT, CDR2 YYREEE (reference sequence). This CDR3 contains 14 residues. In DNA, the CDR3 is TGTGCCAGCAGCTTGGGTAGGGCGGACACTGAAGCTTTCTTT. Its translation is CASSLGRADTEAFF.

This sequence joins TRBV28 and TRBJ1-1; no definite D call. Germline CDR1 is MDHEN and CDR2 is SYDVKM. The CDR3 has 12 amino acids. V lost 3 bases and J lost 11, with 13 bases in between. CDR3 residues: CASSLSTVSAFF. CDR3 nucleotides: TGTGCCAGCAGTTTGTCTACCGTCTCCGCTTTCTTT.

The CDR3 loop is CASSLRPEDEQYF. In DNA form, the CDR3 reads TGTGCCAGCAGCCTGCGGCCGGAGGACGAGCAGTACTTC. The chain carries TRBV9 and TRBJ2-7; a weak D match, TRBD2 (5 bases). Germline values: CDR1 SGDLS, CDR2 YYNGEE. This CDR3 has 13 residues. Between the trimmed V and J ends, which lost 4 bases and 5 bases, there was a span of 13 bases.

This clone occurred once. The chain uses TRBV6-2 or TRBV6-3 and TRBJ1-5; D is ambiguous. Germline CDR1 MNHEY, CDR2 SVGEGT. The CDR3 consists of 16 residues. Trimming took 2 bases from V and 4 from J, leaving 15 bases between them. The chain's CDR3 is CASSYGAAVPNQPQHF. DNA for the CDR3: TGTGCCAGCAGTTACGGTGCGGCAGTCCCTAATCAGCCCCAGCATTTT.